These 8 T cell receptor beta chains were sequenced from one sample in a study of Graves' ophthalmopathy and Graves' hyperthyroidism (dated by TCRdb to the late 2010s). Reads for this sample came from an Illumina HiSeq 2000. For repertoire sequencing, the TCR beta CDR3 regions were amplified from RNA transcripts. HTBI primers and the Qiagen OneStep RT-PCR kit were used in a first-round RT-PCR, which was followed by a second-round multiplex PCR, size selection and purification. TCRdb reworked the public reads: Q25 trimming with fastp, MiXCR clone assembly, productive beta chains retained. Rows matching on CDR3 protein sequence are summarized as one entry with the most common DNA and genes. This sample holds some 360,000 distinct CDR3 sequences; about 18% were observed only once. The ten top clones hold 2.4% of the sample. Sequenced material: peripheral blood. The receptors originated from an adult woman with stable Graves' hyperthyroidism.

This clonotype was recorded at least ten times. This chain joins TRBV19 and TRBJ2-4; perhaps TRBD2 as D (6 bases). CDR1 is LNHDA, CDR2 SQIVND, per germline (reference sequence). V was shortened by 10 bases and J by 1 base, with 17 bases between the two germline ends. The CDR3 consists of 15 residues. The CDR3 sequence is CAKPNGGPAKNIQYF. The CDR3 coding sequence is TGTGCCAAACCGAACGGGGGTCCGGCCAAAAACATTCAGTACTTC.

There are many counts of this clonotype. V usage is TRBV6-1 and J usage is TRBJ2-7; D remains ambiguous. The CDR3 is 14 amino acids. Germline CDR1 is MNHNS and CDR2 is SASEGT. V was trimmed by 4 bases and J by 7 bases, leaving 17 bases between them. The CDR3 sequence: CASSGRLNPLEQYF. The CDR3, as DNA: TGTGCCAGCAGTGGACGACTTAACCCACTTGAGCAGTACTTC.

In regard to this clonotype: The limits of the CDR3 on the DNA are not certain, so only TCRdb's listed CDR3 is given. The chain has TRBV12-3 or TRBV12-4 and TRBJ2-7; the table assigns TRBD1, which was not confirmed against the DNA. The CDR3 has 15 residues if both end residues are counted. The CDR3: CASSFSGQGAYEQYF.

This clonotype was picked up many times. The chain links TRBV28 to TRBJ2-5; TRBD2 matches at 7 bases. The CDR3 totals 19 residues. With V trimmed by 8 bases and J by 5 bases, 26 bases remained unmatched. Germline V gene lookup returns CDR1 MDHEN and CDR2 SYDVKM. The CDR3 nucleotides read TGTGCCAGCTCTAGCGCAGTCCGAGGGAGGGTCCCCGCTATCGAGACCCAGTACTTC. Its translation is CASSSAVRGRVPAIETQYF.

This clonotype was counted ten times or more. This chain joins TRBV6-2 or TRBV6-3 and TRBJ1-1; D is unclear. The V end lost 2 bases, the J end lost 5 bases, and 9 bases lay between the germline ends. This CDR3 has 13 residues. Germline V CDR1 and CDR2: MNHEY, SVGEGT. CDR3 loop: CASSYRTETEAFF. Here the CDR3 DNA reads TGTGCCAGCAGTTACCGGACCGAGACTGAAGCTTTCTTT.

This clonotype was counted between two and nine times. This chain joins TRBV4-3 and TRBJ1-5; a possible D gene is TRBD1 (5 bases). The germline V gene encodes CDR1 LGHNA and CDR2 YSLEER. The CDR3 covers 15 residues. V lost 0 bases, J lost 2 bases, and 8 bases lay in between. As DNA, the CDR3 is TGCGCCAGCAGCCAAGATTTGACAGGCAATCAGCCCCAGCATTTT. Protein product: CASSQDLTGNQPQHF.

There are many counts of this clonotype. J is TRBJ2-2 and V is TRBV4-1, with unresolved D. The CDR3 consists of 16 residues. The germline CDR1 and CDR2 sequences are MGHRA and YSYEKL. V was cut by 1 base and J by 1 base, with 10 bases left in between. This CDR3 reads CASSQVLRKNTGELFF. The CDR3 DNA reads TGCGCCAGCAGCCAAGTTTTGCGAAAGAACACCGGGGAGCTGTTTTTT.

This clonotype has a count of ten or more. CDR3 in amino acids: CSAITGRKADYEQYF. CDR3 nucleotide sequence: TGCAGTGCAATAACAGGGAGGAAAGCCGACTACGAGCAGTACTTC. The chain recombines TRBV20-1 with TRBJ2-7; D may match TRBD1 or TRBD2 (6 bases each). The ends were cut back, 6 bases at V and 3 bases at J, with 21 bases in the middle. CDR3 length: 15 residues. The germline gives CDR1 DFQATT, CDR2 SNEGSKA (reference sequence).